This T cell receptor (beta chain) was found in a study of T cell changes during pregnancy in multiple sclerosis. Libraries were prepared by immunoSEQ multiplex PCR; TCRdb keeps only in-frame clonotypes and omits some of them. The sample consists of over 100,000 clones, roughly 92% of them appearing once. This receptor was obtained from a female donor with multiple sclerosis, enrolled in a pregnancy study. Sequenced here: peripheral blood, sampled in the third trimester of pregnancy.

The CDR3 is CASSRNRVGVNQPQHF. CDR3 bases: TGTGCCAGCAGCAGAAACAGGGTAGGGGTCAATCAGCCCCAGCATTTT. This chain connects TRBV28 to TRBJ1-5; D might be TRBD1 (6 bases). V was trimmed by 6 bases and J by 3 bases, leaving 18 bases between them. From germline, CDR1 is MDHEN and CDR2 SYDVKM. This CDR3 is 16 amino acids long.